The next 7 T cell receptor beta chains were all read from a single sample in a study of long-term antiretroviral therapy in people with HIV. At the survey level, the v3.0 immunoSEQ assay was run. Method: immunoSEQ multiplex PCR; TCRdb's copy keeps in-frame clones and lacks some. The sample includes around 24,000 clones, roughly 87% of them seen just once. This specimen consisted of unsorted PBMCs, obtained 0.4 years after starting antiretroviral therapy. The receptors were gathered from a man aged 45-60 years with HIV.

CDR3 nucleotides: TGTGCCAGCAGCTTAGAAGGCGCGACCCAGTACTTC. It specifies CASSLEGATQYF. This chain links TRBV7-2 with TRBJ2-5, with unresolved D. The CDR3 covers 12 residues. Trimming stripped 1 base from V and 7 bases from J, with 7 bases between. Germline values: CDR1 SGHTA, CDR2 FQGNSA.

V is TRBV18 and J is TRBJ1-1; D unresolved. Trimming took off 3 bases at V and 0 bases at J, with 2 bases between the two ends. Germline CDR1 reads KGHSH; CDR2 reads LQKENI. This CDR3 contains 12 residues. CDR3 coding DNA: TGTGCCAGCTCACCCCTGAACACTGAAGCTTTCTTT. Translated: CASSPLNTEAFF.

This clone was seen once. This chain joins TRBV9 and TRBJ2-2, with TRBD2 as a possible D gene (6 bases). The germline V gene encodes CDR1 SGDLS and CDR2 YYNGEE. The CDR3 runs to 15 residues. V dropped 3 bases and J dropped 7 bases, with 16 bases sitting between them. This chain's CDR3 is CASSGPSEGGGELFF. In DNA form, the CDR3 reads TGTGCCAGCAGCGGGCCTAGCGAAGGAGGCGGGGAGCTGTTTTTT.

The chain uses TRBV28 and TRBJ2-7; 12 nucleotides agree with TRBD2. Losses at the gene ends were 7 bases for V and 4 bases for J; bases not matched to a gene: 5. The CDR3 totals 14 residues. Germline CDR1 and CDR2: MDHEN and SYDVKM. In DNA, the CDR3 is TGTGCCAGCACCCTAGCGGGGGGGCAGTACGAGCAGTACTTC. Translating it yields CASTLAGGQYEQYF. Looking up the rest from reference TRBV28 and TRBJ2-7 gives the full variable domain: DVKVTQSSRYLVKRTGEKVFLECVQDMDHENMFWYRQDPGLGLRLIYFSYDVKMKEKGDIPEGYSVSREKKERFSLILESASTNQTSMYLCASTLAGGQYEQYFGPGTRLTVT.

As to this clone: This same CDR3 is encoded by further DNA sequences in the sample. The chain combines TRBV9 with TRBJ1-1; weak D call: TRBD1 (6 bases). The CDR3 spans 14 residues. CDR1 and CDR2 (germline): SGDLS, YYNGEE. Trimming stripped 0 bases from V and 4 bases from J, with 10 bases between. The CDR3 coding sequence is TGTGCCAGCAGCGTAGTAGGGGGGAGCACTGAAGCTTTCTTT. It yields the protein CASSVVGGSTEAFF.

The chain is built from TRBV7-9 and TRBJ2-2; 13 bases map to TRBD2. The CDR3 has 19 amino acids. J lost 0 bases, V lost 5 bases, and 9 bases had no gene match. The germline CDR1 and CDR2 sequences are SEHNR and FQNEAQ (reference sequence). The CDR3 bases are TGTGCCAGCAGCCCAAGACTAGCGGGGGGCTTCGCGAACACCGGGGAGCTGTTTTTT. It yields the protein CASSPRLAGGFANTGELFF.

The rearrangement links TRBV11-2 to TRBJ2-5; D is possibly TRBD2 (6 bases). The CDR3 has 14 amino acids. V was shortened by 1 base and J by 7 bases, with 13 bases between the two germline ends. The germline gives CDR1 SGHAT, CDR2 FQNNGV. The CDR3 sequence is CASSLGAGGGTQYF. The CDR3 bases are TGTGCCAGCAGCTTAGGAGCGGGTGGCGGGACCCAGTACTTC.